This TCR beta chain was observed in a study of blood T cell repertoires in COVID-19. Study as a whole: Sources were T cells, B-cell-depleted T cells, or PBMCs; the material itself was cDNA or gDNA.

Repertoires were generated with immunoSEQ multiplex PCR, while TCRdb's copy carries only in-frame clones and drops some. The table lists 250,000 or so clones, approximately 84% of them singletons. V was clipped by 1 base and J by 9 bases; unmatched bases: 3. The CDR3 is made up of 13 amino acids. Germline-derived CDR1 and CDR2 are GTSNPN and SVGIG (reference sequence). The TCR originated in a man aged 40-49 years who had recovered from COVID-19. J is TRBJ1-6 and V is TRBV30; 7 bases are a match to TRBD1. The sequencing input was PBMCs or T cells enriched from blood (not recorded which). The CDR3 DNA reads as TGTGCCTGGAGTGGGACAGGCGCTTCACCCCTCCACTTT. It yields the protein CAWSGTGASPLHF.